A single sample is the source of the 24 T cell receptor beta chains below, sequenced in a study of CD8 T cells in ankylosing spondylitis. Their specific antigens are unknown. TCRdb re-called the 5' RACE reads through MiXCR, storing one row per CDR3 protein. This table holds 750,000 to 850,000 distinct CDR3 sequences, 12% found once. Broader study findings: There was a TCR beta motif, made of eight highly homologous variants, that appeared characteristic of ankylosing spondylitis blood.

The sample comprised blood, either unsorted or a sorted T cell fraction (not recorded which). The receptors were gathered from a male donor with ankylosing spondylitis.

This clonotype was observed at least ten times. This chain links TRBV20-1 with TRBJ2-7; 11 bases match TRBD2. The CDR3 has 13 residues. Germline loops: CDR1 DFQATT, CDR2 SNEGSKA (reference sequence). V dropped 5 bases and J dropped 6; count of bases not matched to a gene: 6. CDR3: CSAAVTSGTEQYF. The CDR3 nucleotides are TGCAGTGCTGCCGTGACTAGCGGGACCGAGCAGTACTTC.

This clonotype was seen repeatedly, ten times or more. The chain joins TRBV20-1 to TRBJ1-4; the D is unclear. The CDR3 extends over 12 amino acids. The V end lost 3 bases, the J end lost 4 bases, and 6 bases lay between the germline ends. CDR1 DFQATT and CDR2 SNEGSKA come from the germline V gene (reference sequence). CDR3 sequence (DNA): TGCAGTGCTAGGACCGATAATGAAAAACTGTTTTTT. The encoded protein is CSARTDNEKLFF.

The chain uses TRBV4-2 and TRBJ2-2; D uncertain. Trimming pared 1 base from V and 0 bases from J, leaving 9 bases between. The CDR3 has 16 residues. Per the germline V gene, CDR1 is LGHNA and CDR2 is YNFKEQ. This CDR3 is CASSQGIGPNTGELFF. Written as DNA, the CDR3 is TGTGCCAGCAGCCAAGGAATAGGCCCGAACACCGGGGAGCTGTTTTTT.

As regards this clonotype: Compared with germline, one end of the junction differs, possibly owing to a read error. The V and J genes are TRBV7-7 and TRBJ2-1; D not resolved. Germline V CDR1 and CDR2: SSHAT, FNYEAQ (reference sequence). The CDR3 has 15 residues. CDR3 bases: TGTGCTAGCAGCCTAGACCTCGAAGCCTACAATGAGCAGTTCTTC. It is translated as CASSLDLEAYNEQFF.

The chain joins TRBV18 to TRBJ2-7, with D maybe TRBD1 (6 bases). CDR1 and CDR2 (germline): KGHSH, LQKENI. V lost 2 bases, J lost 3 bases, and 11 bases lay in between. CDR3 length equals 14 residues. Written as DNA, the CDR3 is TGTGCCAGCTCACCAGGGGCGACAGGCTACGAGCAGTACTTC. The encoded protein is CASSPGATGYEQYF.

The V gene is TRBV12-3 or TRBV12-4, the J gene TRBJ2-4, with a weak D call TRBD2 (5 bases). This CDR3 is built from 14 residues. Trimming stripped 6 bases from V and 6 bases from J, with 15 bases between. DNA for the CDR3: TGTGCCAGCAGCGGGAACGCCAGGCGAAACATTCAGTACTTC. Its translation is CASSGNARRNIQYF.

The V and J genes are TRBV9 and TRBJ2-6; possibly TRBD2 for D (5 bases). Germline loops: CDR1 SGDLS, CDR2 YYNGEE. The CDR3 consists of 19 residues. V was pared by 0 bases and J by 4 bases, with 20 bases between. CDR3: CASSVDREGWIRGANVLTF. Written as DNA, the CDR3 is TGTGCCAGCAGCGTAGACCGTGAGGGCTGGATTCGAGGGGCCAACGTCCTGACTTTC.

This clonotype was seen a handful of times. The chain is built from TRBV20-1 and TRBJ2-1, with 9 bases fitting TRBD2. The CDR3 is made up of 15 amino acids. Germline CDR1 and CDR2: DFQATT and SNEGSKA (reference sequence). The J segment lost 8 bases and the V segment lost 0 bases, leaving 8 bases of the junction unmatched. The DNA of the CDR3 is TGCAGTGCTAGAGATCACGGCGGGAGGGCCGATGAGCAGTTCTTC. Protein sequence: CSARDHGGRADEQFF.

CDR3 nucleotide sequence: TGTGCCAGCAGTAACACAGGGGGTCTCTCCTACAATGAGCAGTTCTTC. Translated, it gives CASSNTGGLSYNEQFF. The J gene is TRBJ2-1, the V gene TRBV27, with TRBD1 matching over 8 bases. The length of the CDR3 is 16 residues. V lost 5 bases to trimming and J lost 0 bases; unmatched junction nucleotides: 6. From germline, CDR1 is MNHEY and CDR2 SMNVEV (reference sequence).

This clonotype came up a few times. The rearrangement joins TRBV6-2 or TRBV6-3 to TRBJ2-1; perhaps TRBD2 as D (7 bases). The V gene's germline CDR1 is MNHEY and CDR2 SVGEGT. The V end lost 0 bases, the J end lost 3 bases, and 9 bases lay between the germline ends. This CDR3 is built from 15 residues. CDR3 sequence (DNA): TGTGCCAGCAGTTACTCGAGGGGGGGCTACAATGAGCAGTTCTTC. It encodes CASSYSRGGYNEQFF.

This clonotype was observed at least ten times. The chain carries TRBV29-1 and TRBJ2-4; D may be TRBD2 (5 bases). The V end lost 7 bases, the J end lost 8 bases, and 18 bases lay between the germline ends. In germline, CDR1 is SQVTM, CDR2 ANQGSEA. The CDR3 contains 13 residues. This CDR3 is CSGKMMGSDIQYF. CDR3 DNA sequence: TGCAGCGGTAAAATGATGGGGAGCGACATTCAGTACTTC.

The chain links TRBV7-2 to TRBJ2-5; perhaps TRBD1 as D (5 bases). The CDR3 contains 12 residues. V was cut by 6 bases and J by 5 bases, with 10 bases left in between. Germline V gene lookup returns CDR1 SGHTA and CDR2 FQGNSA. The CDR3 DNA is TGTGCCAGCAGAGGGGCGGCGGAGACCCAGTACTTC. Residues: CASRGAAETQYF.

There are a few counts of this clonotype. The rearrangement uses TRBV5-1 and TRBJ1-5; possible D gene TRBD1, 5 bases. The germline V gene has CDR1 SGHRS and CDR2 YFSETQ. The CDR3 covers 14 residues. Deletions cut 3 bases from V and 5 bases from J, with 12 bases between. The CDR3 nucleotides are TGCGCCAGCAGCTCTCTGGGAGGGGATCAGCCCCAGCATTTT. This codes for CASSSLGGDQPQHF.

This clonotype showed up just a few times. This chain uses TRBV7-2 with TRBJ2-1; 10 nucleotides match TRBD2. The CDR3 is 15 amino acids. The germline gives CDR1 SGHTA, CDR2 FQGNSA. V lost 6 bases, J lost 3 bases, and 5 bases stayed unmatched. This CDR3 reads CASRQAGGGYNEQFF. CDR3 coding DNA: TGTGCCAGCAGACAAGCGGGAGGGGGCTACAATGAGCAGTTCTTC.

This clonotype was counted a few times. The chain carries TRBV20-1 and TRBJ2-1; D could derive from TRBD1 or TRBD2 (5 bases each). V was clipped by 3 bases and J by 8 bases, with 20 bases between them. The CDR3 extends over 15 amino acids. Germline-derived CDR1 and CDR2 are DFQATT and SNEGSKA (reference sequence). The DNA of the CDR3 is TGCAGTGCTAGCGGACGGGGCTGGGTAGGGGATGAGCAGTTCTTC. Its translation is CSASGRGWVGDEQFF.

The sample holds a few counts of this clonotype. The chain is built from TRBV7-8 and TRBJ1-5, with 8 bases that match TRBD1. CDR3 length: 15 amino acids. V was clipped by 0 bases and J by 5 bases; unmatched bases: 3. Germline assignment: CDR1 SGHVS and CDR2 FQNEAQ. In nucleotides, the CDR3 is TGTGCCAGCAGCTTAGCCGGGACAGGTCATCAGCCCCAGCATTTT. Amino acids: CASSLAGTGHQPQHF.

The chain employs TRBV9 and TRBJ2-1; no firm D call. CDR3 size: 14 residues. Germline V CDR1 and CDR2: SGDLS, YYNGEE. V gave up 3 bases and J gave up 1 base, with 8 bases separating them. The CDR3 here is CASSAFGSYNEQFF. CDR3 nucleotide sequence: TGTGCCAGCAGCGCATTCGGTTCCTACAATGAGCAGTTCTTC.

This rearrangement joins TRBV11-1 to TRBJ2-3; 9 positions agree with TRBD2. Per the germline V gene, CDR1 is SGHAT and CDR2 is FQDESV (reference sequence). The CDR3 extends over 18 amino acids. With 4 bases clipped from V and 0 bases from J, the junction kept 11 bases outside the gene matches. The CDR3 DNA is TGTGCCAGCAGCTCACCTGCTAGCGGGGCTACTAGCACAGATACGCAGTATTTT. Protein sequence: CASSSPASGATSTDTQYF. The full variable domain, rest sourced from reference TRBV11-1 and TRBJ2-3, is EAEVAQSPRYKITEKSQAVAFWCDPISGHATLYWYRQILGQGPELLVQFQDESVVDDSQLPKDRFSAERLKGVDSTLKIQPAELGDSAMYLCASSSPASGATSTDTQYFGPGTRLTVL.

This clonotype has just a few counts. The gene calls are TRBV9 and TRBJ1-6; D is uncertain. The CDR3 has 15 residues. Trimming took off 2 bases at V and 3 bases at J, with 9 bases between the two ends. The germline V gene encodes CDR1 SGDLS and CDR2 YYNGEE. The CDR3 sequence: CASSVEGFYNSPLHF. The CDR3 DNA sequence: TGTGCCAGCAGCGTTGAGGGTTTCTATAATTCACCCCTCCACTTT.

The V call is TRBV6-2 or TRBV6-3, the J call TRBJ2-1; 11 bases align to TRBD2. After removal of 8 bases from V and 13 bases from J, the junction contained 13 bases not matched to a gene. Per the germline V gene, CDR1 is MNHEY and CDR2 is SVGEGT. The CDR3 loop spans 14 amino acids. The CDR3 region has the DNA TGTGCCAGCCAGAAGGACGGGACTAGCGGACGCCAGTTCTTC. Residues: CASQKDGTSGRQFF.

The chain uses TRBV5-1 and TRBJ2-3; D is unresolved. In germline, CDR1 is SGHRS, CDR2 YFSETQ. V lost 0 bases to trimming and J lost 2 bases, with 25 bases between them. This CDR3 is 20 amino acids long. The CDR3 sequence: CASSLVNVPIRSGTTDTQYF. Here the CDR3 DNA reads TGCGCCAGCAGCTTGGTTAACGTCCCCATTAGATCGGGTACCACAGATACGCAGTATTTT.

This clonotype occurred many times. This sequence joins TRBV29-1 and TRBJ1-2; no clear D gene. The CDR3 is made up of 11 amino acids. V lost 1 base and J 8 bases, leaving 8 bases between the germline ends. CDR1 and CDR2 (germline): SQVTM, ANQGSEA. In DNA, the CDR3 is TGCAGCGTTGAAGGGGTACGGGGCTACACCTTC. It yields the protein CSVEGVRGYTF.

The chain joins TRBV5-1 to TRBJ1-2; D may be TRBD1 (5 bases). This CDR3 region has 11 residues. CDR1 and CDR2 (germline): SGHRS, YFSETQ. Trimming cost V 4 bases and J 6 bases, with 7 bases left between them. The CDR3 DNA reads TGCGCCAGCAGCGACAGTCATGGCTACACCTTC. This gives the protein CASSDSHGYTF.

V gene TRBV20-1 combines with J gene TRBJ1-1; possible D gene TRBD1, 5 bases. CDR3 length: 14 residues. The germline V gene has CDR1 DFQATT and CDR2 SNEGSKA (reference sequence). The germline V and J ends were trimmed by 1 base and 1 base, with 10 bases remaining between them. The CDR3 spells CSARAGRANTEAFF. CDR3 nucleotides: TGCAGTGCTAGAGCCGGCAGGGCGAACACTGAAGCTTTCTTT.